Below, 4 T cell receptor beta chains from the same sample are listed, as sequenced in a study of blood T cell repertoires in COVID-19. Profiled with immunoSEQ multiplex PCR; TCRdb holds only in-frame clones, not every one. Seen here are about 430,000 clones, about 88% observed once, and the top ten hold 1.4%. Sequencing was carried out using PBMCs or T cells enriched from blood (not recorded which). These receptors were taken from a woman aged 18-29 years who had been exposed to COVID-19.

The chain employs TRBV2 and TRBJ1-5; TRBD1 matches at 8 bases. The CDR3 totals 14 residues. CDR1 SNHLY and CDR2 FYNNEI come from the germline V gene. With V trimmed by 3 bases and J by 4 bases, 2 bases remained unmatched. The CDR3 DNA is TGTGCCAGCAGTGATCAGGGGGCTAATCAGCCCCAGCATTTT. It specifies CASSDQGANQPQHF.

This chain connects TRBV15 to TRBJ2-3; possible D gene TRBD1, 6 bases. Germline V CDR1 and CDR2: LNHNV, YYDKDF (reference sequence). Trimming pared 0 bases from V and 11 bases from J, leaving 12 bases between. The CDR3 is made up of 13 amino acids. Here the CDR3 DNA reads TGTGCCACCAGCAGAGATGGGGGCCTGGGGCAGTATTTT. Protein product: CATSRDGGLGQYF.

The V gene is TRBV4-1, the J gene TRBJ2-2; perhaps TRBD2 as D (5 bases). The CDR3 consists of 18 residues. Per germline, CDR1 MGHRA and CDR2 YSYEKL. Trimming stripped 5 bases from V and 0 bases from J, with 19 bases between. The CDR3 reads CASSSQPLRGTNTGELFF. For the CDR3, the DNA is TGCGCCAGCAGCTCTCAGCCTCTGAGAGGGACGAACACCGGGGAGCTGTTTTTT.

The chain uses TRBV2 and TRBJ2-1; TRBD1 agrees at 8 bases. The CDR3 sequence is 15 residues long. V trimming: 6 bases; J trimming: 1 base; junction bases outside the gene matches: 5. Germline V gene data show CDR1 as SNHLY and CDR2 as FYNNEI. CDR3 region: CASRLQGGSYNEQFF. In DNA, the CDR3 is TGTGCCAGCAGGTTACAGGGGGGTTCCTACAATGAGCAGTTCTTC. Combining the CDR3 with reference TRBV2 and TRBJ2-1 gives the whole variable domain EPEVTQTPSHQVTQMGQEVILRCVPISNHLYFYWYRQILGQKVEFLVSFYNNEISEKSEIFDDQFSVERPDGSNFTLKIRSTKLEDSAMYFCASRLQGGSYNEQFFGPGTRLTVL.